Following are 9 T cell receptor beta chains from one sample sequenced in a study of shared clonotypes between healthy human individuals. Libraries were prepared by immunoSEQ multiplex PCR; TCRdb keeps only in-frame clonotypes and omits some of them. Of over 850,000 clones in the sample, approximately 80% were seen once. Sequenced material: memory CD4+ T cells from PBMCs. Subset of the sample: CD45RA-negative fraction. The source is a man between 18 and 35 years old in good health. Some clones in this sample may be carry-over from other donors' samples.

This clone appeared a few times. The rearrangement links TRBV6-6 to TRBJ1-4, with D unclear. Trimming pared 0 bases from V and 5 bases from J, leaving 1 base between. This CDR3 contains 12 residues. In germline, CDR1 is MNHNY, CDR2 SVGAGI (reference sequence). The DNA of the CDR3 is TGTGCCAGCAGTTACTCGAATGAAAAACTGTTTTTT. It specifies CASSYSNEKLFF.

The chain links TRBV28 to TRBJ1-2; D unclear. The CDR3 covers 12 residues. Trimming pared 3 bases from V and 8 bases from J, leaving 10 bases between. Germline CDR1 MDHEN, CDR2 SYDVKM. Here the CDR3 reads CASSFQDPGYTF. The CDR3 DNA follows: TGTGCCAGCAGTTTTCAAGACCCCGGCTACACCTTC.

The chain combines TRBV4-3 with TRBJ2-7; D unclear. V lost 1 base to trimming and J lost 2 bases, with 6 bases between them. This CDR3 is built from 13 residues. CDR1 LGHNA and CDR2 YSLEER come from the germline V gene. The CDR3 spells CASSQGIPYEQYF. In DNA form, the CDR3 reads TGCGCCAGCAGCCAAGGCATTCCCTACGAGCAGTACTTC.

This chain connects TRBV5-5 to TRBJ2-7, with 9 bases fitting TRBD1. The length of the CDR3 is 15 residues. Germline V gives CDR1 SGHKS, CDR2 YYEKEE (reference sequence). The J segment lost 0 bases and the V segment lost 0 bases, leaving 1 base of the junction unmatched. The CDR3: CASSLVTGGSYEQYF. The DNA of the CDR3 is TGTGCCAGCAGCTTGGTGACAGGGGGCTCCTACGAGCAGTACTTC. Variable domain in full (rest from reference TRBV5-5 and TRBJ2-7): DAGVTQSPTHLIKTRGQQVTLRCSPISGHKSVSWYQQVLGQGPQFIFQYYEKEERGRGNFPDRFSARQFPNYSSELNVNALLLGDSALYLCASSLVTGGSYEQYFGPGTRLTVT.

CDR3 nucleotide sequence: TGTGCCAGCAGTTACTTTGGCTCCACTGAAGCTTTCTTT. Its translation is CASSYFGSTEAFF. The chain has TRBV6-5 and TRBJ1-1; D not certain. The ends were cut back, 1 base at V and 4 bases at J, with 7 bases in the middle. Germline-derived CDR1 and CDR2 are MNHEY and SVGAGI. The length of the CDR3 is 13 residues.

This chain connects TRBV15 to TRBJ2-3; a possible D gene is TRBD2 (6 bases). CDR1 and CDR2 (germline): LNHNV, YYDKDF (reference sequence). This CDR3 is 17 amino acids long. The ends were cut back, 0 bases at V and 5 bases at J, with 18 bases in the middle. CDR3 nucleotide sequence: TGTGCCACCAGCAGAGATCCGACGGGAGTATCGATAGATACGCAGTATTTT. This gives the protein CATSRDPTGVSIDTQYF.

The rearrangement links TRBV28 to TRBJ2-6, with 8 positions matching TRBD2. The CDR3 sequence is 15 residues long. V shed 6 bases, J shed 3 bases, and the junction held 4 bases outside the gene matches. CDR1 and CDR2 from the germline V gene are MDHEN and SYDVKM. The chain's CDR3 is CASRGGGNGANVLTF. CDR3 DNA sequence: TGTGCCAGCAGAGGCGGGGGGAATGGGGCCAACGTCCTGACTTTC.

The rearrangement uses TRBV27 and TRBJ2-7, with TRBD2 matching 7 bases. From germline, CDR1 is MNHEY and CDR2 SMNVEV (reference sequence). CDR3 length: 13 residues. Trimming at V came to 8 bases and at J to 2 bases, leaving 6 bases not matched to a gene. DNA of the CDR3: TGTGCCAGCTGGTCTAGCGGCCCCTACGAGCAGTACTTC. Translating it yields CASWSSGPYEQYF.

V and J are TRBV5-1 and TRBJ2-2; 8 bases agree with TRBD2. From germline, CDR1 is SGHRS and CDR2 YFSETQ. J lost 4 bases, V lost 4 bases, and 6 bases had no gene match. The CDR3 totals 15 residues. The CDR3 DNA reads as TGCGCCAGCAGCCAGGGACTAGTTGGCACCGGGGAGCTGTTTTTT. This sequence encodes CASSQGLVGTGELFF.